The 22 T cell receptor beta chains below come from one sample, sequenced in a study of blood T cells in healthy people across ages. Then a second PCR, running roughly 7 to 11 cycles, was carried out with a sample-barcoded 5' primer and a J-beta primer mix. TCRdb analysed the 5' RACE reads with MiXCR anew, one entry per CDR3 protein. The data show some 760,000 distinct CDR3 sequences, 20% to 25% seen once. This same sample was also taken into another study, of T cells of mothers and their children.

Sequencing used blood. These receptors all stem from a boy aged 5 to 17 in good health.

The chain has TRBV6-5 and TRBJ2-5; D is ambiguous. The CDR3 consists of 14 residues. The germline V gene encodes CDR1 MNHEY and CDR2 SVGAGI. V lost 2 bases and J 1 base, leaving 8 bases between the germline ends. The CDR3 DNA follows: TGTGCCAGCAGTTACAACGGACCCCAAGAGACCCAGTACTTC. Protein: CASSYNGPQETQYF.

The chain has TRBV20-1 and TRBJ2-5, with 9 bases lining up with TRBD2. Germline CDR1 DFQATT, CDR2 SNEGSKA (reference sequence). The CDR3 runs 18 residues. With V trimmed by 2 bases and J by 1 base, 14 bases remained unmatched. The CDR3 sequence: CSARRAGYSGRLQETQYF. In nucleotides, the CDR3 is TGCAGTGCTAGAAGGGCAGGGTATAGCGGGAGACTCCAAGAGACCCAGTACTTC.

This clonotype was counted between two and nine times. This CDR3 reads CASTEPGGGGNTEAFF. The DNA for the CDR3 is TGCGCCAGCACAGAGCCGGGAGGGGGGGGTAACACTGAAGCTTTCTTT. This sequence joins TRBV5-1 and TRBJ1-1; D may be TRBD1 (6 bases). The germline V and J ends were trimmed by 6 bases and 2 bases, with 20 bases remaining between them. This CDR3 contains 16 residues. Germline CDR1 is SGHRS and CDR2 is YFSETQ.

This clonotype was seen only a few times. The rearrangement uses TRBV27 and TRBJ2-7, with a tentative D call TRBD1 (6 bases). Germline V gene data show CDR1 as MNHEY and CDR2 as SMNVEV (reference sequence). V was clipped by 7 bases and J by 3 bases, with 13 bases between them. This CDR3 is 13 amino acids long. CDR3 in amino acids: CASKLRGYYEQYF. CDR3 DNA sequence: TGTGCCAGCAAACTCAGGGGTTACTACGAGCAGTACTTC.

J is TRBJ2-7 and V is TRBV11-2; tentatively, D is TRBD2 (5 bases). V shed 5 bases and J shed 0 bases, with 14 bases lying between them. CDR1 and CDR2 (germline): SGHAT, FQNNGV. The CDR3 spans 15 residues. In nucleotides, the CDR3 is TGTGCCAGCAGCCGGGAAGGGATGAGCTCCTACGAGCAGTACTTC. Its translation: CASSREGMSSYEQYF.

This clonotype was counted many times. This chain joins TRBV27 and TRBJ1-2, with D unclear. Germline assignment: CDR1 MNHEY and CDR2 SMNVEV (reference sequence). The CDR3 has 14 amino acids. V dropped 1 base and J dropped 4 bases, with 10 bases sitting between them. CDR3 in DNA: TGTGCCAGCAGTTTATATGGCCCTTCCTATGGCTACACCTTC. Protein sequence: CASSLYGPSYGYTF.

This clonotype was seen at least ten times. The chain couples TRBV29-1 to TRBJ2-5; 10 bases agree with TRBD1. The J call is doubtful: the DNA matches TRBJ2-7 better. CDR1 SQVTM and CDR2 ANQGSEA come from the germline V gene. This CDR3 region has 13 residues. CDR3 sequence reads: CSVDPGQGYEQYF. The CDR3 DNA is TGCAGCGTTGACCCGGGACAGGGGTACGAGCAGTACTTC.

About this clonotype itself: The junction departs from the called germline gene at one end, perhaps through a read error. The chain recombines TRBV7-7 with TRBJ2-7, with 8 bases lining up with TRBD2. The CDR3 consists of 20 residues. Germline loops: CDR1 SSHAT, CDR2 FNYEAQ (reference sequence). CDR3 DNA sequence: TGTGCTAGCAGCCCCTCCCAAGCGGAGCGGGGGCCACCATTGTCCTACGAGCAGTACTTC. The encoded protein is CASSPSQAERGPPLSYEQYF.

The chain recombines TRBV20-1 with TRBJ2-2; the D gene is possibly TRBD2 (6 bases). The ends were cut back, 0 bases at V and 4 bases at J, with 15 bases in the middle. Germline V gives CDR1 DFQATT, CDR2 SNEGSKA (reference sequence). The length of the CDR3 is 16 residues. Here the CDR3 reads CSARDWRVIGTGELFF. The DNA for the CDR3 is TGCAGTGCTAGAGACTGGAGGGTAATCGGCACCGGGGAGCTGTTTTTT.

The table lists this clonotype with a few counts. CDR3 sequence: CAISVGILNTEAFF. In DNA form, the CDR3 reads TGTGCCATCAGTGTTGGGATTCTGAACACTGAAGCTTTCTTT. V usage is TRBV10-3 and J usage is TRBJ1-1, with D uncertain. Trimming cost V 4 bases and J 0 bases, with 9 bases left between them. The CDR3 length is 14 residues. Germline CDR1 and CDR2: ENHRY and SYGVKD.

The V and J genes are TRBV6-4 and TRBJ2-3; TRBD2 matches 12 bases. Germline V gene sequence: CDR1 MRHNA, CDR2 SNTAGT. The CDR3 sequence is 15 residues long. V trimming: 7 bases; J trimming: 4 bases; junction bases outside the gene matches: 6. Here the CDR3 reads CASKSLAGGSDTQYF. CDR3 bases: TGTGCCAGCAAATCACTAGCGGGGGGATCAGATACGCAGTATTTT.

There are many counts of this clonotype. This rearrangement joins TRBV5-1 to TRBJ2-7; D is ambiguous. V was pared by 0 bases and J by 2 bases, with 9 bases between. This CDR3 has 14 amino acids. The V gene's germline CDR1 is SGHRS and CDR2 YFSETQ. DNA of the CDR3: TGCGCCAGCAGCTTGGTGGTGGCCCCCTACGAGCAGTACTTC. It is translated as CASSLVVAPYEQYF.

This chain links TRBV15 with TRBJ1-2, with a weak D call TRBD1 (6 bases). Germline assignment: CDR1 LNHNV and CDR2 YYDKDF (reference sequence). The V end was cut by 1 base, the J end by 0 bases, with 9 bases between. This CDR3 region has 15 residues. In nucleotides, the CDR3 is TGTGCCACCAGCAGAGCGGGGACAACTAACTATGGCTACACCTTC. As protein: CATSRAGTTNYGYTF.

In its sample, this clonotype was seen a few times. This chain connects TRBV6-6 to TRBJ1-3; D call uncertain. CDR3 length: 14 residues. The V end lost 3 bases, the J end lost 2 bases, and 8 bases lay between the germline ends. Germline CDR1 MNHNY, CDR2 SVGAGI (reference sequence). CDR3 residues: CASSYGLAGNTIYF. As DNA, the CDR3 is TGTGCCAGCAGTTATGGACTTGCTGGAAACACCATATATTTT.

The V call is TRBV7-8, the J call TRBJ2-7; 10 nucleotides agree with TRBD2. With 1 base clipped from V and 3 bases from J, the junction kept 6 bases outside the gene matches. The CDR3 is made up of 16 amino acids. Germline-derived CDR1 and CDR2 are SGHVS and FQNEAQ. The CDR3 nucleotides are TGTGCCAGCAGCTTAGGCACTAGCGGGGTGTTCTACGAGCAGTACTTC. Amino acids: CASSLGTSGVFYEQYF.

The chain carries TRBV28 and TRBJ2-7; 12 positions match TRBD2. Trimming cost V 3 bases and J 7 bases; bases outside gene matches: 16. Germline-derived CDR1 and CDR2 are MDHEN and SYDVKM. The CDR3 totals 18 residues. CDR3: CASSFRTSGMSFTGEQYF. The CDR3 DNA reads as TGTGCCAGCAGTTTCCGGACTAGCGGGATGTCATTTACGGGGGAGCAGTACTTC.

The rearrangement links TRBV10-2 to TRBJ2-5; 9 nucleotides match TRBD2. Trimming took 8 bases from V and 1 from J; bases not matched to a gene: 11. In germline, CDR1 is WSHSY, CDR2 SAAADI. The CDR3 sequence is 16 residues long. Here the CDR3 reads CASWEREVTSQETQYF. In nucleotides, the CDR3 is TGCGCCAGCTGGGAGCGGGAGGTCACCTCCCAAGAGACCCAGTACTTC.

The V and J genes are TRBV21-1 and TRBJ2-7; the table's TRBD2 call for D was not verified on the DNA. TRBV21-1 is a pseudogene locus. CDR3 size: 13 residues. The CDR3 loop is CASSKAWRHEQYF. As DNA, the CDR3 is TGTGCCAGCAGCAAAGCTTGGAGGCACGAGCAGTACTTC.

A few counts support this clonotype. The chain combines TRBV15 with TRBJ2-3; D remains unclear. Germline CDR1 and CDR2: LNHNV and YYDKDF (reference sequence). This CDR3 contains 13 residues. Trimming removed 0 bases at V and 0 bases at J, with 1 base between. CDR3: CATSRDSTDTQYF. The CDR3 bases are TGTGCCACCAGCAGAGACAGCACAGATACGCAGTATTTT.

CDR3 protein: CASSFTGGPGYEQYF. The DNA of the CDR3 is TGTGCCAGCAGTTTTACGGGAGGGCCGGGATACGAGCAGTACTTC. The chain combines TRBV27 with TRBJ2-7, with 8 nucleotides matching TRBD2. Per germline, CDR1 MNHEY and CDR2 SMNVEV (reference sequence). J lost 4 bases, V lost 3 bases, and 8 bases had no gene match. This CDR3 comprises 15 residues.

This clonotype was seen at least ten times. The chain recombines TRBV18 with TRBJ2-5, with TRBD1 matching over 7 bases. The CDR3 has 12 residues. Germline values: CDR1 KGHSH, CDR2 LQKENI. Trimming took 8 bases from V and 5 from J; bases not matched to a gene: 5. The CDR3 loop is CASSPRGETQYF. The DNA of the CDR3 is TGTGCCAGCAGTCCCAGGGGGGAGACCCAGTACTTC.

This clonotype was seen more than once but under ten times. V is TRBV6-6 and J is TRBJ1-5; no definite D call. CDR1 and CDR2 from the germline V gene are MNHNY and SVGAGI (reference sequence). Trimming removed 0 bases at V and 0 bases at J, with 6 bases between. There are 15 residues in the CDR3. The chain's CDR3 is CASSYSGDSNQPQHF. CDR3 DNA: TGTGCCAGCAGTTACTCGGGAGATAGCAATCAGCCCCAGCATTTT.